The present entry profiles one T cell receptor beta chain with its context. This entry belongs to a study of monozygotic twins with inflammatory bowel disease. Every TCR library drew on about 3,300 ng of total RNA. One entry per CDR3 protein, without DNA, is what TCRdb gives after re-calling the 5' RACE reads. This specimen shows 300,000 to 400,000 distinct CDR3 sequences; the ten leading clones hold approximately 2.4%. Investigators pulled total RNA out of whole blood and did not sort T cells. Germline lookup yields CDR1 WSHSY and CDR2 SAAADI. CDR3 length: 16 residues. This TCR was recovered from a human donor with ulcerative colitis or Crohn's disease, or a healthy co-twin of an affected twin (not recorded which). This rearrangement joins TRBV10-2 to TRBJ1-6. Sequences were obtained from blood. CDR3: CASSESGQVGDSPLHF.